One sample yielded the 26 T cell receptor beta chains listed below, sequenced in a study of molecular identifiers for immune sequencing clone quantification. TCRdb called the PCR reads again in MiXCR, with one record for every CDR3 protein. This table has about 97,000 distinct CDR3 sequences, 20% to 25% appearing once. Sequenced material: naive CD8+ T cells from blood, with Jurkat cell RNA spiked in. Indicated subset: FACS-sorted CD8+CD4-CCR7+CD45RA+ naive T cells. The receptors were gathered from a human donor in good health. Some libraries in this study had Jurkat cell RNA spiked in.

As regards this clonotype: Compared with germline, one end of the junction differs, possibly owing to a read error. V gene TRBV6-5 combines with J gene TRBJ2-5; 9 nucleotides agree with TRBD2. This CDR3 region has 15 residues. Germline V CDR1 and CDR2: MNHEY, SVGAGI. As DNA, the CDR3 is TGTGCCAGCACACCACCTAGTAGCGGGAGCGGGACCCAGTGCTTC. Amino acid sequence: CASTPPSSGSGTQCF.

This clonotype was picked up many times. The J gene is TRBJ2-2, the V gene TRBV4-3; 8 bases match TRBD1. CDR1 is LGHNA and CDR2 is YSLEER in the germline V gene. There are 18 residues in the CDR3. After removal of 5 bases from V and 1 base from J, the junction contained 12 bases not matched to a gene. In nucleotides, the CDR3 is TGCGCCAGCAGCGACGTCATACGGGACAGGAAGAACACCGGGGAGCTGTTTTTT. It specifies CASSDVIRDRKNTGELFF.

This clonotype has only a few counts. A much larger clone sits a single nucleotide away, making a read error possible. This chain uses TRBV29-1 with TRBJ2-7; D is uncertain. Germline lookup yields CDR1 SQVTM and CDR2 ANQGSEA. This CDR3 comprises 11 residues. This CDR3 is CSVGQSYAQYF. CDR3 nucleotide sequence: TGCAGCGTTGGTCAGAGCTACGCGCAGTACTTC.

The sample holds one count of this clonotype. The junction departs from germline at one end; a sequencing error may be responsible. The chain links TRBV3-1 to TRBJ2-2, with 12 bases fitting TRBD2. Germline CDR1 is LGHDT and CDR2 is YNNKEL (reference sequence). The CDR3 has 17 amino acids. This CDR3 reads CAGSPPTSGGLTGELFF. Written as DNA, the CDR3 is TGTGCCGGCAGCCCCCCGACTAGCGGGGGCCTCACCGGGGAGCTGTTTTTT.

This clonotype was seen at least ten times. The chain carries TRBV27 and TRBJ2-5; the D gene is possibly TRBD1 (5 bases). The germline gives CDR1 MNHEY, CDR2 SMNVEV (reference sequence). Between the trimmed V and J ends, which lost 5 bases and 3 bases, there was a span of 13 bases. This CDR3 comprises 14 residues. CDR3 DNA sequence: TGTGCCAGCAGTCCATGGGGCGAAAAAGAGACCCAGTACTTC. It encodes CASSPWGEKETQYF.

Details on this clonotype: This may stem from a read error, because a much larger clone lies one nucleotide away. The genes are TRBV12-5 and TRBJ1-4; D perhaps matches TRBD1 (6 bases). CDR1 and CDR2 from the germline V gene are LGHNT and FRNRAP. The CDR3 is made up of 15 amino acids. The CDR3 here is CVSGSTDSSNEKLFF. The CDR3 region has the DNA TGTGTTAGTGGTTCGACGGACAGTTCCAATGAAAAACTGTTTTTT.

V is TRBV14 and J is TRBJ2-7; no clear D gene. The length of the CDR3 is 14 residues. Germline CDR1 is SGHDN and CDR2 is FVKESK. The V gene lost 2 bases and the J gene lost 6 bases, with 14 bases spanning the gap. CDR3 nucleotides: TGTGCCAGCAGCCAACGCGGTTTTTCCAGCGAGCAGTACTTC. Its protein product is CASSQRGFSSEQYF.

This clonotype was counted ten times or more. The genes are TRBV29-1 and TRBJ2-7; possibly TRBD1 for D (6 bases). The CDR3 consists of 14 residues. With 6 bases removed from V and 3 bases from J, the gap between germline ends came to 18 bases. The germline gives CDR1 SQVTM, CDR2 ANQGSEA. The CDR3 region is CSVVKTGGGYEQYF. CDR3 nucleotide sequence: TGCAGCGTCGTTAAGACAGGTGGGGGCTACGAGCAGTACTTC.

This clonotype was observed many times. The V and J genes are TRBV27 and TRBJ1-2, with 8 bases aligning to TRBD1. The length of the CDR3 is 14 residues. Germline V gives CDR1 MNHEY, CDR2 SMNVEV (reference sequence). The V and J ends lost 8 bases and 5 bases, in that order; junction bases with no gene match: 10. The CDR3 DNA sequence: TGTGCCAGCGCCGGCTGGGACAGGACATATGGCTACACCTTC. Its translation: CASAGWDRTYGYTF.

This clonotype was seen many times. The chain joins TRBV4-1 to TRBJ1-1; D is uncertain. Germline values: CDR1 MGHRA, CDR2 YSYEKL. This CDR3 has 13 amino acids. V dropped 1 base and J dropped 8 bases, with 11 bases sitting between them. This CDR3 is CASSQGTGGEAFF. The CDR3 DNA reads TGCGCCAGCAGCCAAGGAACGGGCGGGGAAGCTTTCTTT.

The count of this clonotype is one. This sequence joins TRBV27 and TRBJ1-5, with D unresolved. Trimming pared 11 bases from V and 2 bases from J, leaving 22 bases between. CDR1 MNHEY and CDR2 SMNVEV come from the germline V gene (reference sequence). CDR3 size: 16 residues. The CDR3 bases are TGTGCCGGCAAACAAATTGGGGTCGGGGGCAATCAGCCCCAGCATTTT. It translates to CAGKQIGVGGNQPQHF.

As concerns this clonotype: An end of the junction differs from the germline gene, which may be a read error. The CDR3: CASSSGEGFYELYF. CDR3 nucleotides: TGTGCCAGCAGTTCCGGGGAGGGGTTCTACGAGCTGTACTTC. This sequence joins TRBV27 and TRBJ2-7; 7 bases are a match to TRBD2. From germline, CDR1 is MNHEY and CDR2 SMNVEV (reference sequence). This CDR3 has 14 residues.

This clonotype appeared many times. V and J are TRBV6-2 or TRBV6-3 and TRBJ1-1, with TRBD1 as a possible D gene (5 bases). CDR3 length: 15 residues. Per the germline V gene, CDR1 is MNHEY and CDR2 is SVGEGT. V dropped 0 bases and J dropped 6 bases, with 14 bases sitting between them. The CDR3 loop is CASSYSDWGRPEAFF. The CDR3 nucleotides are TGTGCCAGCAGTTACTCAGACTGGGGCAGGCCTGAAGCTTTCTTT.

This clonotype was found a few times. V and J are TRBV2 and TRBJ2-1, with 14 positions matching TRBD2. The J segment lost 15 bases and the V segment lost 2 bases, leaving 6 bases of the junction unmatched. The length of the CDR3 is 14 residues. The germline V gene encodes CDR1 SNHLY and CDR2 FYNNEI. The CDR3 DNA sequence: TGTGCCAGCAGTGAACTTAGACTAGCGGGAGGGATGTTCTTC. It encodes CASSELRLAGGMFF.

A note on this clonotype: A much more abundant neighbour one base away suggests this may be a read error. The J gene is TRBJ2-7, the V gene TRBV7-9, with TRBD2 matching over 7 bases. V was clipped by 5 bases and J by 3 bases; unmatched bases: 16. The CDR3 sequence is 17 residues long. CDR1 SEHNR and CDR2 FQNEAQ come from the germline V gene (reference sequence). CDR3 region: CASSIGLVGEVGYEQYF. CDR3 coding DNA: TGTGCCAGCAGCATCGGACTAGTGGGAGAAGTTGGCTACGAGCAGTACTTC.

The sample holds many counts of this clonotype. The chain joins TRBV28 to TRBJ2-2; 9 bases fit TRBD1. Germline assignment: CDR1 MDHEN and CDR2 SYDVKM. V dropped 5 bases and J dropped 4; count of bases not matched to a gene: 5. The CDR3 consists of 15 residues. The CDR3 reads CASSPRQGVTGELFF. Written as DNA, the CDR3 is TGTGCCAGCAGTCCAAGACAGGGGGTCACCGGGGAGCTGTTTTTT. Full variable domain (remainder filled in from reference TRBV28 and TRBJ2-2): DVKVTQSSRYLVKRTGEKVFLECVQDMDHENMFWYRQDPGLGLRLIYFSYDVKMKEKGDIPEGYSVSREKKERFSLILESASTNQTSMYLCASSPRQGVTGELFFGEGSRLTVL.

This clonotype showed up many times. This chain uses TRBV6-1 with TRBJ1-1, with TRBD1 identical over 10 bases. Germline CDR1 and CDR2: MNHNS and SASEGT. The CDR3 is 15 amino acids. V was pared by 7 bases and J by 5 bases, with 10 bases of the junction left unmatched. In nucleotides, the CDR3 is TGTGCCAGCACCCAAAGGACAGGGGGATGGACTGAAGCTTTCTTT. Its translation is CASTQRTGGWTEAFF.

This clonotype was counted only a few times. The junction and the germline gene differ at one end; a read error may be behind it. This chain joins TRBV11-2 and TRBJ1-1; D call uncertain. The CDR3 runs 13 residues. Per the germline V gene, CDR1 is SGHAT and CDR2 is FQNNGV. As DNA, the CDR3 is TGTGCCGGCAGCTTAGTCCTGGACACTGAAGCTTTCTTT. Translation gives CAGSLVLDTEAFF.

This clonotype was recorded a few times. The J gene is TRBJ2-5, the V gene TRBV27, with 7 bases identical to TRBD2. V was clipped by 6 bases and J by 3 bases; unmatched bases: 16. The germline CDR1 and CDR2 sequences are MNHEY and SMNVEV (reference sequence). The CDR3 is 17 amino acids. The CDR3 protein is CASSYKASGWEKETQYF. The CDR3 DNA follows: TGTGCCAGCAGCTATAAAGCTAGCGGTTGGGAAAAAGAGACCCAGTACTTC.

Turning to this clonotype: A single base separates this from a much larger clone, so it may be a read error. The CDR3 does not end in the conserved phenylalanine or tryptophan, so this is likely a read error. The chain combines TRBV27 with TRBJ2-7; TRBD1 matches 9 bases. From germline, CDR1 is MNHEY and CDR2 SMNVEV (reference sequence). After removal of 2 bases from V and 2 bases from J, the junction contained 4 bases not matched to a gene. The CDR3 has 15 amino acids. DNA of the CDR3: TGTGCCAGCAGTTTAACAGGGGGCAGAACCTACGAGCAGTACTCC. Encoded protein: CASSLTGGRTYEQYS.

On this clonotype: One end of the junction is discordant with germline, which a read error may explain. The chain links TRBV7-6 to TRBJ1-1, with D unresolved. Germline CDR1 SGHVS, CDR2 FNYEAQ. The CDR3 has 14 amino acids. CDR3 protein: CARSFGEVGTKAFF. CDR3 nucleotides: TGTGCCCGCAGCTTTGGGGAAGTGGGCACTAAGGCTTTCTTT.

A note on this clonotype: This may stem from a read error, because a much larger clone lies one nucleotide away. The CDR3 does not end in the conserved phenylalanine or tryptophan, so this is likely a read error. The chain is built from TRBV7-9 and TRBJ2-3, with no clear D. CDR1 is SEHNR and CDR2 is FQNEAQ in the germline V gene (reference sequence). CDR3 length equals 12 residues. The V end was cut by 5 bases, the J end by 5 bases, with 8 bases between. As DNA, the CDR3 is TGTGCCAGCAGCCCAGGTAGAGATACGCAGTATTTG. Translating it yields CASSPGRDTQYL.

This clonotype was observed at least ten times. The gene calls are TRBV2 and TRBJ2-3; TRBD2 matches 10 bases. The CDR3 extends over 15 amino acids. With V trimmed by 6 bases and J by 5 bases, 8 bases remained unmatched. Germline values: CDR1 SNHLY, CDR2 FYNNEI. The CDR3, as DNA: TGTGCCAGCAGACTAAGCGGGGGGGCCGTAGATACGCAGTATTTT. It translates to CASRLSGGAVDTQYF.

This chain joins TRBV6-5 and TRBJ1-1, with D tentatively TRBD1 (5 bases). The CDR3 runs to 13 residues. V was pared by 0 bases and J by 8 bases, with 10 bases between. Germline V CDR1 and CDR2: MNHEY, SVGAGI. CDR3 bases: TGTGCCAGCAGTTACTCAGGGGTGGGGGAAGCTTTCTTT. Its translation is CASSYSGVGEAFF.

Turning to this clonotype: This may stem from a read error, because a much larger clone lies one nucleotide away. This rearrangement joins TRBV12-3 or TRBV12-4 to TRBJ1-5; a weak D match, TRBD1 (5 bases). This CDR3 is 14 amino acids long. The CDR3: CDSSLAPGGQPQHF. The CDR3 DNA follows: TGTGACAGCAGTTTAGCCCCGGGGGGTCAGCCCCAGCATTTT.

This clonotype was picked up a small number of times. The genes are TRBV6-2 or TRBV6-3 and TRBJ1-5, with D possibly TRBD1 on 5 matching bases. In germline, CDR1 is MNHEY, CDR2 SVGEGT. Between the trimmed V and J ends, which lost 8 bases and 2 bases, there was a span of 13 bases. There are 14 residues in the CDR3. CDR3: CASADWGGNQPQHF. CDR3 bases: TGTGCCAGCGCCGACTGGGGCGGCAATCAGCCCCAGCATTTT.